A selection of T cell receptor beta chains follows, all from one sample in a study of graft-versus-host responses after intestinal transplantation. These receptors have no known antigen. Using immunoSEQ multiplex PCR, the repertoire was profiled, and TCRdb retains in-frame clones only, with some absent. Counted here are around 120,000 clones, 85% to 95% occurring once; the ten biggest clones make up more than 0.1%. The specimen comprised unstimulated CD4+ T cells sorted from spleen or lymph node cells, sampled before intestinal transplant. Receptor source: a human donor who received an intestinal transplant. CDR3s include the opening cysteine and the closing phenylalanine or tryptophan. D genes are given only for firm matches. The size field is filled for only some rows; it gives once, few, many or a size class.

size,J,D,V,CDR3,DNA
NA,TRBJ1-1,NA,TRBV7-9,CASSLAGGPNTEAFF,TGTGCCAGCAGCTTAGCGGGGGGCCCAAACACTGAAGCTTTCTTT
once,TRBJ1-2,TRBD1,TRBV19,CASTTRTGLYGYTF,TGTGCCAGTACCACCAGGACAGGGCTCTATGGCTACACCTTC
NA,TRBJ1-5,NA,TRBV9,CASSSGGERGNQPQHF,TGTGCCAGCAGCTCGGGGGGGGAGAGGGGCAATCAGCCCCAGCATTTT
NA,TRBJ1-2,TRBD1,TRBV30,CAWSNGQGASGYTF,TGTGCCTGGAGTAACGGACAGGGGGCATCTGGCTACACCTTC
NA,TRBJ2-1,TRBD2,TRBV19,CASSYRRLAGNEQFF,TGTGCCAGTAGTTACCGACGGTTAGCGGGGAATGAGCAGTTCTTC
NA,TRBJ1-5,NA,TRBV30,CAWSVGSQPQHF,TGTGCCTGGTCTGTTGGGAGTCAGCCCCAGCATTTT
NA,TRBJ2-2,NA,TRBV5-1,CASSLEVEAGELFF,TGCGCCAGCAGCTTGGAGGTAGAAGCCGGGGAGCTGTTTTTT
NA,TRBJ1-1,NA,TRBV5-1,CASSPRGGTEAFF,TGCGCCAGCAGCCCGAGGGGGGGTACTGAAGCTTTCTTT
NA,TRBJ1-5,NA,TRBV5-6,CASSYRTGQPQHF,TGTGCCAGCAGTTATCGGACGGGTCAGCCCCAGCATTTT
NA,TRBJ1-4,NA,TRBV6-1,CASSVRTTNEKLFF,TGTGCCAGCAGTGTGCGCACAACTAATGAAAAACTGTTTTTT
NA,TRBJ2-7,NA,TRBV11-2,CASTNPGGRREQYF,TGTGCCAGCACAAACCCCGGGGGGCGCCGGGAGCAGTACTTC
NA,TRBJ2-7,NA,TRBV11-2,CASSLVDSSVSSYEQYF,TGTGCCAGCAGCTTAGTAGATTCTAGCGTAAGCTCCTACGAGCAGTACTTC
NA,TRBJ2-1,NA,TRBV7-9,CASRPTGSRYNEQFF,TGTGCCAGCAGACCAACCGGGAGTCGCTACAATGAGCAGTTCTTC
NA,TRBJ2-2,TRBD1,TRBV19,CASSIDTGTAYTGELFF,TGTGCCAGTAGTATAGACACCGGGACAGCTTACACCGGGGAGCTGTTTTTT
NA,TRBJ1-2,NA,TRBV19,CASSPLGRVTYGYTF,TGTGCCAGTAGTCCCCTCGGTAGGGTCACCTATGGCTACACCTTC
NA,TRBJ2-2,TRBD2,TRBV5-1,CASSALAVNTGELFF,TGCGCCAGCAGCGCACTAGCGGTGAACACCGGGGAGCTGTTTTTT
NA,TRBJ2-1,NA,TRBV18,CASSPPRLPATKNEQFF,TGTGCCAGCTCACCACCGCGTCTTCCTGCAACCAAAAATGAGCAGTTCTTC
NA,TRBJ2-7,TRBD1,TRBV27,CASSLTTGGLSYEQYF,TGTGCCAGCAGTTTAACGACAGGGGGACTCTCCTACGAGCAGTACTTC
NA,TRBJ2-5,NA,TRBV5-1,CASSLVQFQETQYF,TGCGCCAGCAGCTTGGTTCAGTTCCAAGAGACCCAGTACTTC
NA,TRBJ2-2,TRBD1,TRBV27,CASRPDRVIAGELFF,TGTGCCAGCCGTCCGGACAGGGTCATTGCCGGGGAGCTGTTTTTT
NA,TRBJ1-2,NA,TRBV6-6,CASSYSGPRGDYGYTF,TGTGCCAGCAGTTACTCTGGGCCCCGCGGGGACTATGGCTACACCTTC
NA,TRBJ1-2,TRBD1,TRBV6-5,CASSYYRTGTYGYTF,TGTGCCAGCAGTTACTATAGGACAGGGACCTATGGCTACACCTTC
once,TRBJ2-7,NA,TRBV7-9,CASSGRGGEQYF,TGTGCCAGCAGCGGCCGAGGGGGCGAGCAGTACTTC
once,TRBJ2-7,NA,TRBV30,CAWSVNPRYEQYF,TGTGCCTGGAGTGTAAACCCACGCTACGAGCAGTACTTC
once,TRBJ1-1,NA,TRBV5-1,CASSLADLKTEAFF,TGCGCCAGCAGCTTGGCAGACCTTAAGACTGAAGCTTTCTTT
NA,TRBJ2-1,NA,TRBV29-1,CSVDLTSRGRREQFF,TGCAGCGTTGACCTGACTAGCCGGGGGCGTCGAGAGCAGTTCTTC
NA,TRBJ2-1,NA,TRBV11-3,CASSPRTGPYNEQFF,TGTGCCAGCAGCCCCAGGACTGGCCCTTACAATGAGCAGTTCTTC
NA,TRBJ2-1,TRBD1,TRBV12-5,CASGLVGAGPSRTGNSYNEQFF,TGTGCTAGTGGTTTGGTAGGGGCGGGACCCTCAAGGACAGGGAACTCCTACAATGAGCAGTTCTTC
NA,TRBJ2-1,NA,TRBV7-3,CASSLYGGSAEQFF,TGTGCCAGCAGCTTATATGGGGGTTCGGCTGAGCAGTTCTTC
once,TRBJ1-1,NA,TRBV30,CAWRGNTEAFF,TGTGCCTGGCGTGGGAACACTGAAGCTTTCTTT
NA,TRBJ2-2,NA,TRBV5-1,CASRRSDTGELFF,TGCGCCAGCAGACGGAGTGACACCGGGGAGCTGTTTTTT
NA,TRBJ2-1,NA,TRBV18,CASSPPLSSHNEQFF,TGTGCCAGCTCACCACCGCTTAGCAGCCACAATGAGCAGTTCTTC